This T cell receptor beta chain was sequenced during a study of control samples from healthy donors and cancer patients. V was cut by 3 bases and J by 5 bases, with 14 bases left in between. CDR1 is MDHEN, CDR2 SYDVKM, per germline. The CDR3 contains 15 residues. Profiled with immunoSEQ multiplex PCR; TCRdb holds only in-frame clones, not every one. This sample yields roughly 120,000 clones, of which 93% are seen a single time; around 1.6% belongs to the top ten. The receptor comes from a man aged 50-59 years with head and neck cancer. Source material: PBMCs. This chain links TRBV28 with TRBJ1-5; no reliable D call. In nucleotides, the CDR3 is TGTGCCAGCAGTTTTTTCGGGTTCCCTCATCAGCCCCAGCATTTT. It is translated as CASSFFGFPHQPQHF.